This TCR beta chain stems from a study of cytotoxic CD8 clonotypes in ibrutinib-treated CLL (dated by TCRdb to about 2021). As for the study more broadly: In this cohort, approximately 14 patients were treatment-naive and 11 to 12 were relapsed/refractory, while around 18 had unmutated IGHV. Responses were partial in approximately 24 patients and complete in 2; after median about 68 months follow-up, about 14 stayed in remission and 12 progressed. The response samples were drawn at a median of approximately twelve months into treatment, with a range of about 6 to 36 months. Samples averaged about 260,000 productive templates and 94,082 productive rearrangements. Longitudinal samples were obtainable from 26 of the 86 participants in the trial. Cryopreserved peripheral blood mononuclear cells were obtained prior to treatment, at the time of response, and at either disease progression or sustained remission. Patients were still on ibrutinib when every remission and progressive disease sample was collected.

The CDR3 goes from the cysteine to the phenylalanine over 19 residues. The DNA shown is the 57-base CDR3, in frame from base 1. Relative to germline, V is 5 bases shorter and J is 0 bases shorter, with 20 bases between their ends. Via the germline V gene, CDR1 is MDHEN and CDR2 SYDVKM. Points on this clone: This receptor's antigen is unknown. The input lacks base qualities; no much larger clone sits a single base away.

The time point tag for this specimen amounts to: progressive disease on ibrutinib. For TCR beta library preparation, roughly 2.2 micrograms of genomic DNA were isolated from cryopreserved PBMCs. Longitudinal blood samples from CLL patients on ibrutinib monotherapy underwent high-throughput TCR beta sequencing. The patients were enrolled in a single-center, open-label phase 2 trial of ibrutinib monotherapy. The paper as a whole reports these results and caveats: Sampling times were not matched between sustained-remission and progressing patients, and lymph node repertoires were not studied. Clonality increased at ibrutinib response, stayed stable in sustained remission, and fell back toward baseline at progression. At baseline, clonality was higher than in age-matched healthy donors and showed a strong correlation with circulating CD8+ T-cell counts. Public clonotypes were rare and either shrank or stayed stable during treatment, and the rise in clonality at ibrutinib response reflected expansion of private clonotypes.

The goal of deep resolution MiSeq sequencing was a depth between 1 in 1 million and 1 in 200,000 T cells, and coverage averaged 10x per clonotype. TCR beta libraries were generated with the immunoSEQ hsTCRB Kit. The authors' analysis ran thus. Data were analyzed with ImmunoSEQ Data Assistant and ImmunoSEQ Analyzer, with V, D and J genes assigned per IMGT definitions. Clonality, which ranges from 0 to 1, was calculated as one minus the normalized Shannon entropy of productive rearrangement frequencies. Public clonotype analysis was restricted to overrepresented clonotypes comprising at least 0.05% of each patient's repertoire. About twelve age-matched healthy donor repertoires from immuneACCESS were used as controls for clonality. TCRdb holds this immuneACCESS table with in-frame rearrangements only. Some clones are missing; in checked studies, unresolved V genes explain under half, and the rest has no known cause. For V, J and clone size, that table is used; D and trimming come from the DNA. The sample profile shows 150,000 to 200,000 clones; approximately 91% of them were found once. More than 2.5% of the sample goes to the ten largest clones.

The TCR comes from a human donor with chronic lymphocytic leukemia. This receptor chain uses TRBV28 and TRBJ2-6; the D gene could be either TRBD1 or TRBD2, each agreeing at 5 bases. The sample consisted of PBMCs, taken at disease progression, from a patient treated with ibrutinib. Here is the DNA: TGTGCCAGCAGTCTCGGGGCCCTATATCTAGGCTCTGGGGCCAACGTCCTGACTTTC. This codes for CASSLGALYLGSGANVLTF. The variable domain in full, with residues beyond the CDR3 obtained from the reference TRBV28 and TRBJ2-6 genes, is DVKVTQSSRYLVKRTGEKVFLECVQDMDHENMFWYRQDPGLGLRLIYFSYDVKMKEKGDIPEGYSVSREKKERFSLILESASTNQTSMYLCASSLGALYLGSGANVLTFGAGSRLTVL.